The clone carrying this T cell receptor beta chain was seen only once. What it binds is not known. This specimen belongs to a study of CD8 T cells in Susac syndrome. The length of the CDR3 is 13 residues. CDR1 is MNHEY and CDR2 is SVGAGI in the germline V gene. V dropped 7 bases and J dropped 1 base, with 8 bases sitting between them. Findings and caveats of the study: By the study's own acknowledgment, its TCR sequencing and HLA analysis included relatively few individuals.

High-throughput TCR beta sequencing covered peripheral CD8+ and CD4+ T cells. Random hexamers were used to reverse transcribe about 0.45 to 1 ug of RNA. The CDR3 of TCR beta was amplified by immunoSEQ multiplex PCR across 54 Vbeta and 13 Jbeta. TCRdb passed the immunoSEQ multiplex PCR reads through MiXCR, listing each CDR3 protein once. Of some 100,000 distinct CDR3 sequences detected, around 95% appear once; the ten largest clones hold approximately 0.093%. This clonotype originated in a human donor in good health. The specimen was CD4+ T cells from PBMCs. The chain is built from TRBV6-5 and TRBJ1-3; D perhaps matches TRBD1 (5 bases). The CDR3: CASKGRSGNTIYF. The CDR3 DNA sequence: TGTGCCAGCAAGGGACGTTCTGGAAACACCATATATTTT.